The 18 T cell receptor beta chains reported below all come from one sample, sequenced in a study of post-analysis software for immune sequencing data. Overall study findings and caveats: Patients showed TRBV5-6, TRBV5-1 and TRBV20-1 among about five TRBV segments more frequent than in controls.

The TCR beta cDNA libraries contained unique molecular identifiers. Each CDR3 protein is one row after TCRdb ran MiXCR on the PCR reads. Of about 570,000 distinct CDR3 sequences in the sample, 30% to 40% were seen once. Their antigens remain unidentified. Sample: blood. These receptors all stem from a girl aged 2 to 17 with multiple sclerosis.

As regards this clonotype: This may stem from a read error, because a much larger clone lies one nucleotide away. V is TRBV29-1 and J is TRBJ2-5, with D possibly matching TRBD2 (5 bases). CDR3 length: 12 residues. Germline V gives CDR1 SQVTM, CDR2 ANQGSEA. The V end lost 8 bases, the J end lost 7 bases, and 17 bases lay between the germline ends. The CDR3: CSFWELEGTQYF. CDR3 nucleotides: TGCAGCTTCTGGGAATTAGAGGGGACCCAGTACTTC.

This clonotype occurred a few times. The genes are TRBV29-1 and TRBJ2-4, with 10 positions matching TRBD1. CDR1 SQVTM and CDR2 ANQGSEA come from the germline V gene. This CDR3 comprises 15 residues. V lost 3 bases to trimming and J lost 1 base; unmatched junction nucleotides: 3. The CDR3 is CSVDSGQGAKNIQYF. For the CDR3, the DNA is TGCAGCGTTGATTCGGGACAGGGGGCCAAAAACATTCAGTACTTC.

The genes are TRBV7-8 and TRBJ1-2; no firm D call. The CDR3 contains 13 residues. Trimming pared 5 bases from V and 8 bases from J, leaving 15 bases between. Germline-derived CDR1 and CDR2 are SGHVS and FQNEAQ. DNA of the CDR3: TGTGCCAGCAGCACATCAAGGACGGGCGGCTACACCTTC. Protein: CASSTSRTGGYTF.

The chain uses TRBV12-3 or TRBV12-4 and TRBJ1-3, with no clear D. This CDR3 has 13 amino acids. Trimming pared 8 bases from V and 0 bases from J, leaving 8 bases between. The CDR3 sequence: CASGRTSGNTIYF. The CDR3 coding sequence is TGTGCCAGCGGCCGGACCTCTGGAAACACCATATATTTT.

The rearrangement links TRBV5-1 to TRBJ2-1; unclear D gene. Trimming shortened V by 5 bases and J by 5 bases, and 17 bases separated the two germline ends. Germline V gene lookup returns CDR1 SGHRS and CDR2 YFSETQ. The CDR3 covers 15 residues. The CDR3 sequence: CASRLGRATNNEQFF. CDR3 bases: TGCGCCAGCAGGCTAGGCAGAGCCACTAACAATGAGCAGTTCTTC.

The chain employs TRBV20-1 and TRBJ2-3, with a weak D call TRBD2 (9 bases). The V end lost 5 bases, the J end lost 5 bases, and 20 bases lay between the germline ends. Germline V gene lookup returns CDR1 DFQATT and CDR2 SNEGSKA (reference sequence). The CDR3 contains 15 residues. The CDR3 nucleotides are TGCAGTGCTCAGGGGGCTAGCGGGGTTCTAGATACGCAGTATTTT. This encodes CSAQGASGVLDTQYF.

The V gene is TRBV9, the J gene TRBJ2-1; D gene uncertain. Germline CDR1 is SGDLS and CDR2 is YYNGEE. The CDR3 is 15 amino acids. Trimming stripped 1 base from V and 1 base from J, with 9 bases between. The CDR3 loop is CASSVLDSSYNEQFF. Written as DNA, the CDR3 is TGTGCCAGCAGCGTATTAGACTCTTCCTACAATGAGCAGTTCTTC.

The gene calls are TRBV4-2 and TRBJ2-2; the match to TRBD2 covers 8 bases. The CDR3 consists of 19 residues. Trimming at V came to 7 bases and at J to 0 bases, leaving 16 bases not matched to a gene. The germline gives CDR1 LGHNA, CDR2 YNFKEQ. CDR3 residues: CASKRVGLAGRTNTGELFF. As DNA, the CDR3 is TGTGCCAGCAAAAGGGTCGGCCTAGCGGGCAGGACGAACACCGGGGAGCTGTTTTTT.

This clonotype appeared once. The CDR3 DNA sequence: TGCGCCAGCAGCAAGACCCTAGGGTCCGGCGAGACCCAGTACTTC. It is translated as CASSKTLGSGETQYF. The V call is TRBV4-1, the J call TRBJ2-7; D gene unclear. Judging by the DNA end, TRBJ2-5 fits better; the J call may be wrong. The germline V gene has CDR1 MGHRA and CDR2 YSYEKL. The CDR3 sequence is 15 residues long.

This clonotype was counted a few times. This chain uses TRBV5-1 with TRBJ2-1, with 8 positions matching TRBD1. Per the germline V gene, CDR1 is SGHRS and CDR2 is YFSETQ. The CDR3 totals 17 residues. With V trimmed by 3 bases and J by 4 bases, 12 bases remained unmatched. CDR3 nucleotide sequence: TGCGCCAGCAGCTCGTCCTTCCCGGGACAGGTGTACAATGAGCAGTTCTTC. It specifies CASSSSFPGQVYNEQFF.

The V gene is TRBV10-2, the J gene TRBJ1-1; D uncertain. Per the germline V gene, CDR1 is WSHSY and CDR2 is SAAADI. Trimming cost V 1 base and J 6 bases, with 15 bases left between them. This CDR3 region has 15 residues. The CDR3 DNA reads as TGCGCCAGCAGTGAGTTGGGAGGAGTGGTATCTGAAGCTTTCTTT. Amino acid sequence: CASSELGGVVSEAFF.

The genes are TRBV29-1 and TRBJ2-5, with no clear D. The CDR3 totals 14 residues. Trimming took 3 bases from V and 1 from J, leaving 12 bases between them. CDR1 SQVTM and CDR2 ANQGSEA come from the germline V gene. In nucleotides, the CDR3 is TGCAGCGTTGACGGGTGGGAAACCCAAGAGACCCAGTACTTC. Protein sequence: CSVDGWETQETQYF.

This rearrangement joins TRBV5-4 to TRBJ2-3; 7 bases fit TRBD2. With 4 bases clipped from V and 3 bases from J, the junction kept 8 bases outside the gene matches. The CDR3 extends over 15 amino acids. From germline, CDR1 is SGHNT and CDR2 YYREEE (reference sequence). The DNA for the CDR3 is TGTGCCAGCAGCCGGGGGGAGGGGTGGACAGATACGCAGTATTTT. It codes for CASSRGEGWTDTQYF.

V usage is TRBV6-5 and J usage is TRBJ1-5, with a weak D call TRBD1 (6 bases). The V and J ends lost 4 bases and 5 bases respectively, with 21 bases between them. Germline V gene data show CDR1 as MNHEY and CDR2 as SVGAGI. The CDR3 has 17 residues. The DNA for the CDR3 is TGTGCCAGCAGTTTATACCACCCTCAGGGGCGGGATCAGCCCCAGCATTTT. As protein: CASSLYHPQGRDQPQHF.

V gene TRBV4-2 combines with J gene TRBJ2-1; 11 bases are a match to TRBD2. CDR3 length equals 16 residues. The germline CDR1 and CDR2 sequences are LGHNA and YNFKEQ. The V and J ends lost 1 base and 7 bases, in that order; junction bases with no gene match: 6. The CDR3 sequence: CASSQAVAGGPNEQFF. Written as DNA, the CDR3 is TGTGCCAGCAGCCAAGCCGTAGCGGGGGGGCCTAATGAGCAGTTCTTC.

J is TRBJ2-4 and V is TRBV4-1; D is possibly TRBD1 (6 bases). V lost 3 bases, J lost 6 bases, and 21 bases lay in between. CDR1 and CDR2 from the germline V gene are MGHRA and YSYEKL. There are 17 residues in the CDR3. This chain's CDR3 is CASSHAFTGTLGNIQYF. CDR3 nucleotides: TGCGCCAGCAGCCACGCCTTCACCGGGACACTTGGAAACATTCAGTACTTC.

The chain is built from TRBV5-1 and TRBJ1-4; D unclear. The CDR3 extends over 15 amino acids. Deletions cut 5 bases from V and 6 bases from J, with 17 bases between. CDR1 and CDR2 from the germline V gene are SGHRS and YFSETQ. The CDR3 DNA reads as TGCGCCAGCAGAACCGGACGGCCCAGAGATGAAAAACTGTTTTTT. This sequence encodes CASRTGRPRDEKLFF.

V usage is TRBV21-1 and J usage is TRBJ2-4; TRBD1, the table's D call, lacks a check against the DNA. The tail of the sequence fits TRBJ2-7 better, so the J call may be wrong. TRBV21-1 constitutes a pseudogene. The CDR3 is 16 residues long. The CDR3 region has the DNA TGTGCCAGCAGCAATTATTCTACCGGGACAGAGTACGAGCAGTACTTC. It yields the protein CASSNYSTGTEYEQYF.